A selection of T cell receptor beta chains follows, all from one sample in a study of T cells after yellow fever vaccination. MiXCR was run by TCRdb on the 5' RACE reads, yielding one entry per CDR3 protein. The sample includes some 390,000 distinct CDR3 sequences, under 20% of them seen just once. The sequencing here drew on PBMCs, taken before the yellow fever booster vaccination. The receptor set was obtained from a man between 18 and 29 years old who received the YFV17D yellow fever vaccine. Each CDR3 is given with its conserved first and last residue. A D gene is named only where the DNA matches it firmly. Not all rows give a size; the values are once, few, many and, for expanded clones, a class.

len: 15
abundance: few
j_gene: TRBJ2-5
d_gene: .
v_gene: TRBV12-3/TRBV12-4
CDR3nt: TGTGCCAGCAGCCCCGCGAGTCCAGTGCAAGAGACCCAGTACTTC
CDR3aa: CASSPASPVQETQYF

len: 13
abundance: .
j_gene: TRBJ2-5
d_gene: .
v_gene: TRBV2
CDR3nt: TGTGCCAGCAGCGGGCAGATCCAAGAGACCCAGTACTTC
CDR3aa: CASSGQIQETQYF

len: 14
abundance: .
j_gene: TRBJ1-2
d_gene: .
v_gene: TRBV9
CDR3nt: TGTGCCAGCAGCGAGGACGCAAGGGACTATGGCTACACCTTC
CDR3aa: CASSEDARDYGYTF

len: 15
abundance: .
j_gene: TRBJ2-3
d_gene: .
v_gene: TRBV7-9
CDR3nt: TGTGCCAGCAGCTTCTCGGGACTGAGCACAGATACGCAGTATTTT
CDR3aa: CASSFSGLSTDTQYF

len: 11
abundance: few
j_gene: TRBJ2-1
d_gene: .
v_gene: TRBV4-1
CDR3nt: TGCGCCAGCAGCCAAGATCGGCGTAGGTTCTTC
CDR3aa: CASSQDRRRFF

len: 18
abundance: few
j_gene: TRBJ1-5
d_gene: TRBD1
v_gene: TRBV6-1
CDR3nt: TGTGCCAGCAGTGACGGACAGGGGTCTCCCTATAGCAATCAGCCCCAGCATTTT
CDR3aa: CASSDGQGSPYSNQPQHF

len: 15
abundance: .
j_gene: TRBJ2-1
d_gene: TRBD2
v_gene: TRBV5-8
CDR3nt: TGTGCCAGCAGCTCGCCGGGACTAGCAGACAATGAGCAGTTCTTC
CDR3aa: CASSSPGLADNEQFF

len: 14
abundance: few
j_gene: TRBJ1-2
d_gene: .
v_gene: TRBV5-4
CDR3nt: TGTGCCAGCAGCTTGGCAGGCAGGGCGGATGGCTACACCTTC
CDR3aa: CASSLAGRADGYTF

len: 15
abundance: .
j_gene: TRBJ2-1
d_gene: TRBD1
v_gene: TRBV6-5
CDR3nt: TGTGCCAGCAGTTACGTCCAGGGGGCATTATATGAGCAGTTCTTC
CDR3aa: CASSYVQGALYEQFF

len: 16
abundance: .
j_gene: TRBJ2-3
d_gene: TRBD2
v_gene: TRBV29-1
CDR3nt: TGCAGCGTTGATCGGCTAGCGGGGCAGAGCACAGATACGCAGTATTTT
CDR3aa: CSVDRLAGQSTDTQYF

len: 13
abundance: .
j_gene: TRBJ2-1
d_gene: TRBD1
v_gene: TRBV6-5
CDR3nt: TGTGCCAGCACCAGGGGGCCCAACAATGAGCAGTTCTTC
CDR3aa: CASTRGPNNEQFF

len: 15
abundance: .
j_gene: TRBJ2-5
d_gene: .
v_gene: TRBV5-1
CDR3nt: TGCGCCAGCAGCTTATACGGGCGGAACCAAGAGACCCAGTACTTC
CDR3aa: CASSLYGRNQETQYF

len: 14
abundance: .
j_gene: TRBJ2-1
d_gene: .
v_gene: TRBV6-5
CDR3nt: TGTGCCAGCAGTTACTCGAGTAGTCCCAATGAGCAGTTCTTC
CDR3aa: CASSYSSSPNEQFF

len: 15
abundance: few
j_gene: TRBJ1-2
d_gene: TRBD1
v_gene: TRBV7-2
CDR3nt: TGTGCCAGCAGCTCCGCCCGGACAGGATATTATGGCTACACCTTC
CDR3aa: CASSSARTGYYGYTF

len: 13
abundance: few
j_gene: TRBJ1-1
d_gene: .
v_gene: TRBV10-3
CDR3nt: TGTGCCATCAGTGATCGGCCGAACACTGAAGCTTTCTTT
CDR3aa: CAISDRPNTEAFF

len: 16
abundance: few
j_gene: TRBJ1-1
d_gene: .
v_gene: TRBV4-1
CDR3nt: TGCGCCAGCAGCCAACCGGGGGCACGGAGGTACACTGAAGCTTTCTTT
CDR3aa: CASSQPGARRYTEAFF

len: 15
abundance: .
j_gene: TRBJ2-2
d_gene: TRBD1
v_gene: TRBV6-2/TRBV6-3
CDR3nt: TGTGCCACCTTACGACAGGGATTGGACACCGGGGAGCTGTTTTTT
CDR3aa: CATLRQGLDTGELFF

len: 15
abundance: .
j_gene: TRBJ2-3
d_gene: TRBD2
v_gene: TRBV7-2
CDR3nt: TGTGCCAGCAGCTTAGTTAGCGGGGCGGGGGATACGCAGTATTTT
CDR3aa: CASSLVSGAGDTQYF

len: 18
abundance: few
j_gene: TRBJ2-1
d_gene: TRBD2
v_gene: TRBV20-1
CDR3nt: TGCAGTGCTAAAAGGACTAGCGGGGGATCATCGAACCCCAATGAGCAGTTCTTC
CDR3aa: CSAKRTSGGSSNPNEQFF

len: 15
abundance: many
j_gene: TRBJ1-5
d_gene: TRBD1
v_gene: TRBV6-5
CDR3nt: TGTGCCAGCAGATCTGACAGGGACAGCAATCAGCCCCAGCATTTT
CDR3aa: CASRSDRDSNQPQHF

len: 13
abundance: .
j_gene: TRBJ2-2
d_gene: .
v_gene: TRBV4-3
CDR3nt: TGCGCCAGCAGCCAAGATGTTGTCGGGGAGCTGTTTTTT
CDR3aa: CASSQDVVGELFF

len: 15
abundance: .
j_gene: TRBJ1-5
d_gene: TRBD1
v_gene: TRBV6-5
CDR3nt: TGTGCCAGCACCCTGAGGGGACAGTTTCATCAGCCCCAGCATTTT
CDR3aa: CASTLRGQFHQPQHF

len: 12
abundance: .
j_gene: TRBJ2-1
d_gene: .
v_gene: TRBV27
CDR3nt: TGTGCCAGCAGGGGCATTGAAAATGAGCAGTTCTTC
CDR3aa: CASRGIENEQFF

len: 14
abundance: few
j_gene: TRBJ1-2
d_gene: .
v_gene: TRBV12-3/TRBV12-4
CDR3nt: TGTGCCAGCAGGGGTCAGGGGTCTTTGGGAGACTACACCTTC
CDR3aa: CASRGQGSLGDYTF

len: 17
abundance: few
j_gene: TRBJ2-3
d_gene: TRBD2
v_gene: TRBV4-3
CDR3nt: TGCGCCAGCAGCCAAGATTCGGCGGGGGGGAGCACAGATACGCAGTATTTT
CDR3aa: CASSQDSAGGSTDTQYF

len: 19
abundance: few
j_gene: TRBJ2-2
d_gene: .
v_gene: TRBV7-9
CDR3nt: TGTGCCAGCAGCCGAGGACAGGCGATTCTAGCGGCCGTCACCGGGGAGCTGTTTTTT
CDR3aa: CASSRGQAILAAVTGELFF

len: 15
abundance: few
j_gene: TRBJ2-1
d_gene: .
v_gene: TRBV20-1
CDR3nt: TGCAGTGCTAGTTGGACCGGGGACACCTACAATGAGCAGTTCTTC
CDR3aa: CSASWTGDTYNEQFF

len: 12
abundance: .
j_gene: TRBJ2-7
d_gene: .
v_gene: TRBV20-1
CDR3nt: TGCAGTGCTAGTCCCACAGGGTACGAGCAGTACTTC
CDR3aa: CSASPTGYEQYF

len: 16
abundance: .
j_gene: TRBJ2-7
d_gene: TRBD1
v_gene: TRBV5-6
CDR3nt: TGTGCCAGCAGCTTGGCCGGCGGTCAGGGGGCCTACGAGCAGTACTTC
CDR3aa: CASSLAGGQGAYEQYF

len: 16
abundance: .
j_gene: TRBJ2-5
d_gene: .
v_gene: TRBV4-1
CDR3nt: TGCGCCAGCAGCCAAGCGGGGGCCCAGGTGTGGGAGACCCAGTACTTC
CDR3aa: CASSQAGAQVWETQYF

len: 15
abundance: few
j_gene: TRBJ2-5
d_gene: .
v_gene: TRBV4-2
CDR3nt: TGTGCCAGCAGCCAAGCGGGGGGCCTACAAGAGACCCAGTACTTC
CDR3aa: CASSQAGGLQETQYF

len: 16
abundance: many
j_gene: TRBJ2-1
d_gene: TRBD2
v_gene: TRBV5-1
CDR3nt: TGCGCCAGCAGCGAAATGACTAGCGGGGGGGCCGATGAGCAGTTCTTC
CDR3aa: CASSEMTSGGADEQFF

len: 12
abundance: .
j_gene: TRBJ1-4
d_gene: TRBD1
v_gene: TRBV29-1
CDR3nt: TGCAGCGTTGGCAGACAGGGTGAAAAACTGTTTTTT
CDR3aa: CSVGRQGEKLFF

len: 18
abundance: many
j_gene: TRBJ2-1
d_gene: .
v_gene: TRBV5-6
CDR3nt: TGTGCCAGCAGCTTTCCAGGAGGCTTCGCCTCCCCCTACAATGAGCAGTTCTTC
CDR3aa: CASSFPGGFASPYNEQFF

len: 15
abundance: few
j_gene: TRBJ2-3
d_gene: .
v_gene: TRBV9
CDR3nt: TGTGCCAGCAGCGTAAGGGGGGCCGGGACAGATACGCAGTATTTT
CDR3aa: CASSVRGAGTDTQYF

len: 15
abundance: .
j_gene: TRBJ1-5
d_gene: .
v_gene: TRBV30
CDR3nt: TGTGCCTGGAGTCCCAAAACGGGCTACAATCAGCCCCAGCATTTT
CDR3aa: CAWSPKTGYNQPQHF

len: 14
abundance: .
j_gene: TRBJ1-6
d_gene: TRBD1
v_gene: TRBV6-2/TRBV6-3
CDR3nt: TGTGCCAGCAGTGGACAGGGGGGAAATTCACCCCTCCACTTT
CDR3aa: CASSGQGGNSPLHF

len: 21
abundance: .
j_gene: TRBJ1-6
d_gene: .
v_gene: TRBV12-5
CDR3nt: TGTGCTAGTGGTTTGGTACTTGGTCTGGGGGGTGAAAGCTCCTATAATTCACCCCTCCACTTT
CDR3aa: CASGLVLGLGGESSYNSPLHF

len: 13
abundance: .
j_gene: TRBJ1-2
d_gene: .
v_gene: TRBV28
CDR3nt: TGTGCCAGCAGTTTCAGGTACCCCTTTGGCTACACCTTC
CDR3aa: CASSFRYPFGYTF

len: 16
abundance: .
j_gene: TRBJ2-1
d_gene: TRBD2
v_gene: TRBV7-3
CDR3nt: TGTGCCAGCAGCATTCCCGGGACTAGCTTGGGGGATGAGCAGTTCTTC
CDR3aa: CASSIPGTSLGDEQFF

len: 12
abundance: few
j_gene: TRBJ2-1
d_gene: .
v_gene: TRBV10-3
CDR3nt: TGTGCCATCAGTGACTTAGCCGGTGAGCAGTTCTTC
CDR3aa: CAISDLAGEQFF

len: 17
abundance: few
j_gene: TRBJ2-1
d_gene: TRBD2
v_gene: TRBV4-1
CDR3nt: TGCGCCAGCAGCCAAGGTCCTGGCGGGGGGTTCTACAATGAGCAGTTCTTC
CDR3aa: CASSQGPGGGFYNEQFF

len: 11
abundance: few
j_gene: TRBJ2-1
d_gene: .
v_gene: TRBV4-1
CDR3nt: TGCGCCAGCAGCATGTTCGGGGAGCAGTTCTTC
CDR3aa: CASSMFGEQFF

len: 14
abundance: .
j_gene: TRBJ2-3
d_gene: .
v_gene: TRBV29-1
CDR3nt: TGCAGCTCCACCGGGACCCAGGCCACAGATACGCAGTATTTT
CDR3aa: CSSTGTQATDTQYF

len: 14
abundance: .
j_gene: TRBJ2-5
d_gene: TRBD2
v_gene: TRBV27
CDR3nt: TGTGCCAGCGGGGCTAGCGGGGGGCAAGAGACCCAGTACTTC
CDR3aa: CASGASGGQETQYF

len: 16
abundance: few
j_gene: TRBJ2-6
d_gene: .
v_gene: TRBV20-1
CDR3nt: TGCAGTGCTAGAGATCCCAACCAGCCCGGGGCCAACGTCCTGACTTTC
CDR3aa: CSARDPNQPGANVLTF

len: 11
abundance: .
j_gene: TRBJ2-2
d_gene: .
v_gene: TRBV24-1
CDR3nt: TGTGCCACAGGGGAAGGCGGGGAGCTGTTTTTT
CDR3aa: CATGEGGELFF

len: 13
abundance: many
j_gene: TRBJ1-1
d_gene: TRBD1
v_gene: TRBV5-1
CDR3nt: TGCGCCAGCAGCTGGGGACAGGGGGCTGAAGCTTTCTTT
CDR3aa: CASSWGQGAEAFF

len: 13
abundance: many
j_gene: TRBJ2-1
d_gene: .
v_gene: TRBV6-2/TRBV6-3
CDR3nt: TGTGCCAGCAGACGGGACGGGAGCAATGAGCAGTTCTTC
CDR3aa: CASRRDGSNEQFF

len: 12
abundance: .
j_gene: TRBJ2-2
d_gene: .
v_gene: TRBV20-1
CDR3nt: TGCAGTGCTAGTCCCTGGGCCGGGGAGCTGTTTTTT
CDR3aa: CSASPWAGELFF

len: 13
abundance: many
j_gene: TRBJ2-1
d_gene: .
v_gene: TRBV28
CDR3nt: TGTGCCAGCAGGCTCCAATCCTACAATGAGCAGTTCTTC
CDR3aa: CASRLQSYNEQFF

len: 15
abundance: few
j_gene: TRBJ2-7
d_gene: .
v_gene: TRBV4-1
CDR3nt: TGCGCCAGCAGCCAGTCTCCACAGGGCTCCTACGAGCAGTACTTC
CDR3aa: CASSQSPQGSYEQYF

len: 12
abundance: few
j_gene: TRBJ1-5
d_gene: .
v_gene: TRBV19
CDR3nt: TGTGCCAGTAGTATAGTACGACAGGCTCGAGTTTTT
CDR3aa: CASSIVRQARVF

len: 20
abundance: few
j_gene: TRBJ2-1
d_gene: TRBD2
v_gene: TRBV3-1
CDR3nt: TGTGCCAGCAGCGCCGTACTAGCGGGGGGCACAGAGAGCTCCTACAATGAGCAGTTCTTC
CDR3aa: CASSAVLAGGTESSYNEQFF

len: 19
abundance: .
j_gene: TRBJ2-2
d_gene: TRBD2
v_gene: TRBV7-9
CDR3nt: TGTGCCAGCAGCGACCACGCGGGACTAGCGGGGGACTTCACCGGGGAGCTGTTTTTT
CDR3aa: CASSDHAGLAGDFTGELFF

len: 16
abundance: .
j_gene: TRBJ2-3
d_gene: .
v_gene: TRBV4-2
CDR3nt: TGTGCCAGCAGCCAGCAGGCCGCCCGGGGCACAGATACGCAGTATTTT
CDR3aa: CASSQQAARGTDTQYF

len: 13
abundance: .
j_gene: TRBJ2-1
d_gene: .
v_gene: TRBV7-9
CDR3nt: TGTGCCAGCAGCCCCTGGGACAATAATGAGCAGTTCTTC
CDR3aa: CASSPWDNNEQFF